These T cell receptor beta chains were read from a single sample in a study of T-cell reconstitution after alpha-beta-depleted transplantation in children. From the PCR reads, TCRdb called clonotypes with MiXCR, one entry per CDR3 protein. The sample includes fewer than 700,000 distinct CDR3 sequences, around 13% of them seen just once. The sample consisted of PBMCs, mostly from graft donor cells, taken 360 days after TCRalphabeta/CD19-depleted stem cell transplant. These receptors all come from a male patient between 5 and 17 years old who had a stem cell transplant for acute myeloid leukemia, so the T cells may come from the graft donor. CDR3s include the opening cysteine and the closing phenylalanine or tryptophan.

J: TRBJ1-2; V: TRBV5-1; CDR3: CASSLAIGQINGYTF
J: TRBJ2-5; V: TRBV7-2; CDR3: CASSLARVNQETQYF
J: TRBJ2-7; V: TRBV6-2/TRBV6-3; CDR3: CASSSPRRKYTYEQYF
J: TRBJ1-5; V: TRBV28; CDR3: CASSQRGGQPQHF
J: TRBJ2-7; V: TRBV29-1; CDR3: CSVELAGQYF
J: TRBJ2-5; V: TRBV11-2; CDR3: CASSSPSGAQETQYF
J: TRBJ2-7; V: TRBV5-5; CDR3: CASSPRQGRNEQYF
J: TRBJ1-4; V: TRBV29-1; CDR3: CSVANRVREKLFF
J: TRBJ1-3; V: TRBV12-3/TRBV12-4; CDR3: CASSGPPLRGGAGNTIYF
J: TRBJ1-4; V: TRBV5-1; CDR3: CASSPAANEKLFF
J: TRBJ2-5; V: TRBV12-3/TRBV12-4; CDR3: CASSPITGSFQETQYF
J: TRBJ2-7; V: TRBV12-3/TRBV12-4; CDR3: CASSLQAGSSYEQYF
J: TRBJ1-3; V: TRBV12-3/TRBV12-4; CDR3: CASSWDRVSGNTIYF
J: TRBJ1-2; V: TRBV14; CDR3: CASSQELGQGAIRNGYTF
J: TRBJ2-5; V: TRBV7-2; CDR3: CASSLAGVGETQCF
J: TRBJ2-2; V: TRBV29-1; CDR3: CSVAPTGRNGELFF
J: TRBJ2-7; V: TRBV4-3; CDR3: CASSQDLLTSYEQYF
J: TRBJ2-7; V: TRBV20-1; CDR3: CSATLLREQYF